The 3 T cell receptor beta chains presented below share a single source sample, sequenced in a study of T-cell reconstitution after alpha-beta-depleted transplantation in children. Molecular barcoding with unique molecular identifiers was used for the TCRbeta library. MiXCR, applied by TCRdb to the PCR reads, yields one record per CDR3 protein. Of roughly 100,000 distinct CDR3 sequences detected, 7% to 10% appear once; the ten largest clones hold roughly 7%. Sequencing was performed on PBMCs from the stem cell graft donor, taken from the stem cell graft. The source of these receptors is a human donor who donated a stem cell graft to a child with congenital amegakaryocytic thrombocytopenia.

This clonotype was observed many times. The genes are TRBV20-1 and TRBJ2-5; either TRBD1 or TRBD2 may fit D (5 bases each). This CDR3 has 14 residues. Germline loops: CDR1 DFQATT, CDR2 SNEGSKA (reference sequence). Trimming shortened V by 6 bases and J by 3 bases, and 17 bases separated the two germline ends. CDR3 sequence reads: CSARDGWGKETQYF. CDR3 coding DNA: TGCAGTGCACGGGACGGCTGGGGAAAAGAGACCCAGTACTTC.

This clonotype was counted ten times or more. In DNA, the CDR3 is TGTGCCATCAGAGGTGACAGGGACCCTCTCGGGGCTTTCTTT. Protein product: CAIRGDRDPLGAFF. The chain is built from TRBV10-3 and TRBJ1-1; TRBD1 matches at 7 bases. The trim removed 6 bases at V and 11 bases at J, leaving 15 bases unmatched. Germline CDR1 reads ENHRY; CDR2 reads SYGVKD. The CDR3 runs to 14 residues.

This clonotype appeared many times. The CDR3 sequence is CASSQVQGAAPNTEAFF. The CDR3 DNA follows: TGCGCCAGCAGCCAAGTACAGGGGGCTGCCCCCAACACTGAAGCTTTCTTT. This chain connects TRBV5-1 to TRBJ1-1; TRBD1 matches at 9 bases. This CDR3 contains 17 residues. The germline CDR1 and CDR2 sequences are SGHRS and YFSETQ. V lost 4 bases and J lost 2; bases outside the gene matches: 12.